These 30 T cell receptor beta chains share one sample of origin, sequenced in a study of identical twins. TCRdb re-analysed the 5' RACE reads in MiXCR, keeping a single row per CDR3 protein. The repertoire holds nearly 250,000 distinct CDR3 sequences, with roughly 7% as singletons. This same sample was also taken into another study, of yellow fever vaccine responses in identical twins.

Sequenced sample: memory (CD45RO+) T cells sorted from blood. The receptors originated from a woman aged 18 to 35 in good health.

This clonotype has just a few counts. The CDR3: CASSYSGSGRASEQFF. CDR3 nucleotides: TGTGCCAGCAGTTACTCGGGGAGCGGGAGGGCCAGTGAGCAGTTCTTC. The chain joins TRBV6-5 to TRBJ2-1; 10 bases fit TRBD2. Trimming cost V 0 bases and J 9 bases; bases outside gene matches: 8. The length of the CDR3 is 16 residues. CDR1 is MNHEY, CDR2 SVGAGI, per germline.

This chain links TRBV12-3 or TRBV12-4 with TRBJ2-3; TRBD2 might be the D (7 bases). Trimming removed 6 bases from V and 0 bases from J, with 19 bases in between. The CDR3 covers 17 residues. CDR3 nucleotide sequence: TGTGCCAGCAGCCCAGGGAGGGGGGGTTACAGCACAGATACGCAGTATTTT. Its protein product is CASSPGRGGYSTDTQYF.

The rearrangement links TRBV3-1 to TRBJ2-5, with 10 bases aligning to TRBD2. The CDR3 runs 17 residues. Losses at the gene ends were 1 base for V and 2 bases for J; bases not matched to a gene: 7. Germline CDR1 is LGHDT and CDR2 is YNNKEL (reference sequence). The chain's CDR3 is CASSQALAGPTQETQYF. For the CDR3, the DNA is TGTGCCAGCAGCCAAGCACTAGCGGGACCAACTCAAGAGACCCAGTACTTC.

J is TRBJ2-2 and V is TRBV15, with 7 bases matching TRBD1. V lost 0 bases and J lost 0; bases outside the gene matches: 4. This CDR3 is 17 amino acids long. The germline CDR1 and CDR2 sequences are LNHNV and YYDKDF (reference sequence). CDR3 coding DNA: TGTGCCACCAGCAGAGATTTGGGACAGACGAACACCGGGGAGCTGTTTTTT. Its protein is CATSRDLGQTNTGELFF.

This clonotype was observed many times. In nucleotides, the CDR3 is TGTGCCAGCAGTTACTCCGGCAGGGGATTGGAGACCCAGTACTTC. Protein sequence: CASSYSGRGLETQYF. The chain has TRBV6-5 and TRBJ2-5, with D maybe TRBD1 (6 bases). Germline loops: CDR1 MNHEY, CDR2 SVGAGI. The CDR3 extends over 15 amino acids. V lost 0 bases, J lost 5 bases, and 13 bases lay in between.

This clonotype appeared many times. The V and J genes are TRBV29-1 and TRBJ2-6; tentative D call: TRBD2 (5 bases). V lost 7 bases and J 4 bases, leaving 17 bases between the germline ends. Looked up from germline, CDR1 is SQVTM and CDR2 is ANQGSEA. The CDR3 length is 15 residues. CDR3 nucleotides: TGCAGCGCCGCCGCTACTAGTTCAGGGGCCAACGTCCTGACTTTC. Amino acids: CSAAATSSGANVLTF. Full variable domain (outside the CDR3, taken from reference TRBV29-1 and TRBJ2-6): SAVISQKPSRDICQRGTSLTIQCQVDSQVTMMFWYRQQPGQSLTLIATANQGSEATYESGFVIDKFPISRPNLTFSTLTVSNMSPEDSSIYLCSAAATSSGANVLTFGAGSRLTVL.

This chain uses TRBV4-2 with TRBJ2-3; 10 nucleotides align to TRBD2. V dropped 4 bases and J dropped 6; count of bases not matched to a gene: 7. In germline, CDR1 is LGHNA, CDR2 YNFKEQ. CDR3 length: 15 amino acids. The CDR3 sequence is CASSPERGGADTQYF. CDR3 coding DNA: TGTGCCAGCAGCCCAGAGCGGGGGGGCGCGGATACGCAGTATTTT.

The rearrangement joins TRBV6-5 to TRBJ2-1; D may be TRBD1 (5 bases). CDR1 and CDR2 (germline): MNHEY, SVGAGI. CDR3 length: 16 residues. V was cut by 4 bases and J by 0 bases, with 13 bases left in between. The CDR3 nucleotides read TGTGCCAGCAGTTTTCTTTCTCAGGGCTCCTACAATGAGCAGTTCTTC. As protein: CASSFLSQGSYNEQFF.

This clonotype was detected ten times or more. The J gene is TRBJ2-7, the V gene TRBV24-1, with D possibly being TRBD1 (5 bases). Deletions cut 4 bases from V and 2 bases from J, with 14 bases between. CDR1 and CDR2 (germline): KGHDR, SFDVKD. CDR3 size: 15 residues. The CDR3 loop reads CATSEPDSQPYEQYV. CDR3 coding DNA: TGTGCCACCAGTGAACCTGACAGTCAACCCTACGAGCAGTACGTC.

For the CDR3, the DNA is TGTGCCAGCAGCCATACGGCTAGCGGGAGATGGGGGGCAGATACGCAGTATTTT. Protein sequence: CASSHTASGRWGADTQYF. V and J are TRBV7-3 and TRBJ2-3, with 10 bases matching TRBD2. The germline V gene encodes CDR1 SGHTA and CDR2 FQGTGA. The V and J ends lost 5 bases and 4 bases, in that order; junction bases with no gene match: 15. The CDR3 runs to 18 residues. The whole variable domain, remainder taken from reference TRBV7-3 and TRBJ2-3, is GAGVSQTPSNKVTEKGKYVELRCDPISGHTALYWYRQSLGQGPEFLIYFQGTGAADDSGLPNDRFFAVRPEGSVSTLKIQRTERGDSAVYLCASSHTASGRWGADTQYFGPGTRLTVL.

In its sample, this clonotype was seen many times. The chain has TRBV7-8 and TRBJ2-7, with unresolved D. CDR3 length: 14 residues. Germline CDR1 is SGHVS and CDR2 is FQNEAQ. The V end lost 1 base, the J end lost 3 bases, and 10 bases lay between the germline ends. The CDR3 nucleotides are TGTGCCAGCAGCTTAGTTTCCAGCGACTACGAGCAGTACTTC. Its translation: CASSLVSSDYEQYF.

This clonotype was seen only a few times. V gene TRBV6-5 combines with J gene TRBJ1-2; 8 nucleotides match TRBD1. The CDR3 runs 15 residues. The V segment lost 0 bases and the J segment 2 bases; nucleotides outside the gene matches: 2. CDR1 is MNHEY, CDR2 SVGAGI, per germline. The CDR3 here is CASSYSRTGNYGYTF. CDR3 coding DNA: TGTGCCAGCAGTTACTCGAGGACAGGGAACTATGGCTACACCTTC.

This clonotype occurred many times. J is TRBJ1-5 and V is TRBV2; 7 bases are shared with TRBD1. The V gene's germline CDR1 is SNHLY and CDR2 FYNNEI. Trimming cost V 2 bases and J 4 bases; bases outside gene matches: 5. The CDR3 runs to 15 residues. For the CDR3, the DNA is TGTGCCAGCAGTGAATGGGGACAGCGGAATCAGCCCCAGCATTTT. Translating it yields CASSEWGQRNQPQHF.

This clonotype turned up a few times. The gene calls are TRBV10-2 and TRBJ2-5; D gene unclear. The CDR3 is made up of 12 amino acids. Germline V gene lookup returns CDR1 WSHSY and CDR2 SAAADI. The V end lost 6 bases, the J end lost 1 base, and 6 bases lay between the germline ends. The CDR3 bases are TGCGCCAGCAGAGTGGGCCAAGAGACCCAGTACTTC. Its translation: CASRVGQETQYF.

This chain links TRBV7-3 with TRBJ2-5, with 7 bases fitting TRBD1. The CDR3 extends over 16 amino acids. Germline assignment: CDR1 SGHTA and CDR2 FQGTGA. V was pared by 2 bases and J by 5 bases, with 11 bases of the junction left unmatched. The CDR3 sequence is CASSLERLGGFETQYF. The CDR3 bases are TGTGCCAGCAGCTTAGAGAGGTTAGGGGGCTTCGAGACCCAGTACTTC.

This clonotype came up many times. This chain connects TRBV20-1 to TRBJ1-1; D is unclear. The CDR3 length is 12 residues. Germline CDR1 DFQATT, CDR2 SNEGSKA (reference sequence). Trimming cost V 3 bases and J 1 base, with 6 bases left between them. The CDR3 bases are TGCAGTGCTAGTTGGAGGAACACTGAAGCTTTCTTT. This codes for CSASWRNTEAFF.

The chain is built from TRBV20-1 and TRBJ2-7; D is possibly TRBD2 (7 bases). The CDR3 is 13 residues long. Germline V gene lookup returns CDR1 DFQATT and CDR2 SNEGSKA (reference sequence). The V end lost 6 bases, the J end lost 5 bases, and 17 bases lay between the germline ends. For the CDR3, the DNA is TGCAGTGCGGAGGGGGGGGGAGTCCACGAGCAGTACGTC. This translates into CSAEGGGVHEQYV.

J is TRBJ2-3 and V is TRBV28, with 11 bases that match TRBD2. Germline V CDR1 and CDR2: MDHEN, SYDVKM. Losses at the gene ends were 1 base for V and 4 bases for J; bases not matched to a gene: 7. The CDR3 loop spans 17 amino acids. The CDR3 loop is CASSLLITSGRADTQYF. In DNA, the CDR3 is TGTGCCAGCAGTTTATTGATCACTAGCGGGAGAGCAGATACGCAGTATTTT.

This clonotype appeared many times. This chain links TRBV2 with TRBJ2-1, with D maybe TRBD2 (6 bases). Germline V CDR1 and CDR2: SNHLY, FYNNEI. The CDR3 covers 14 residues. Trimming took off 6 bases at V and 4 bases at J, with 13 bases between the two ends. The CDR3 spells CASSAAGGYNEQFF. The CDR3 bases are TGTGCCAGCAGCGCGGCCGGGGGATACAATGAGCAGTTCTTC.

The chain employs TRBV25-1 and TRBJ2-2; a weak D match, TRBD1 (6 bases). The V end was cut by 6 bases, the J end by 6 bases, with 8 bases between. In germline, CDR1 is MGHDK, CDR2 SYGVNS. The CDR3 length is 12 residues. The CDR3 nucleotides are TGTGCCAGCAGAGGACAGTCCGGGGAGCTGTTTTTT. As protein: CASRGQSGELFF.

The chain is built from TRBV20-1 and TRBJ2-1, with 12 bases identical to TRBD2. The germline CDR1 and CDR2 sequences are DFQATT and SNEGSKA (reference sequence). The CDR3 extends over 15 amino acids. The V segment lost 3 bases and the J segment 6 bases; nucleotides outside the gene matches: 6. The CDR3 loop reads CSARSSGRVVNEQFF. In nucleotides, the CDR3 is TGCAGTGCTAGGTCTAGCGGGAGGGTAGTCAATGAGCAGTTCTTC.

This clonotype was observed at least ten times. The CDR3 is CSVARTNNEQFF. Written as DNA, the CDR3 is TGCAGCGTTGCCCGGACCAACAATGAGCAGTTCTTC. The chain is built from TRBV29-1 and TRBJ2-1; no reliable D call. V was pared by 4 bases and J by 5 bases, with 9 bases between. CDR1 and CDR2 (germline): SQVTM, ANQGSEA. The CDR3 spans 12 residues.

This clonotype was seen at least ten times. This sequence joins TRBV29-1 and TRBJ2-7; 12 bases line up with TRBD2. Germline-derived CDR1 and CDR2 are SQVTM and ANQGSEA. With 7 bases clipped from V and 4 bases from J, the junction kept 8 bases outside the gene matches. This CDR3 is built from 14 residues. CDR3 sequence: CSAQTSGSGYEQYF. The DNA of the CDR3 is TGCAGCGCCCAGACTAGCGGGAGTGGGTACGAGCAGTACTTC.

This clonotype occurred a few times. The chain joins TRBV5-1 to TRBJ2-1; D may be TRBD1 (6 bases). CDR3 size: 16 residues. Germline V gene lookup returns CDR1 SGHRS and CDR2 YFSETQ. V gave up 2 bases and J gave up 0 bases, with 12 bases separating them. The chain's CDR3 is CASSLSPDSSYNEQFF. The CDR3 DNA is TGCGCCAGCAGCTTAAGCCCGGACAGCTCCTACAATGAGCAGTTCTTC.

In this sample, this clonotype turned up many times. The chain has TRBV27 and TRBJ1-1; tentatively, D is TRBD1 (5 bases). The CDR3 runs to 13 residues. V dropped 3 bases and J dropped 4 bases, with 9 bases sitting between them. Germline V gives CDR1 MNHEY, CDR2 SMNVEV (reference sequence). In nucleotides, the CDR3 is TGTGCCAGCAGTTTGGGGCGAGCCACTGAAGCTTTCTTT. Encoded protein: CASSLGRATEAFF.

The CDR3 here is CSARSGIAPYNEQFF. CDR3 coding DNA: TGCAGTGCTAGGTCGGGGATTGCCCCCTACAATGAGCAGTTCTTC. This sequence joins TRBV20-1 and TRBJ2-1, with D maybe TRBD2 (5 bases). This CDR3 has 15 residues. Germline V gene lookup returns CDR1 DFQATT and CDR2 SNEGSKA (reference sequence). The V and J ends lost 3 bases and 2 bases respectively, with 14 bases between them.

There are many counts of this clonotype. The chain recombines TRBV20-1 with TRBJ2-5; possibly TRBD1 or TRBD2 for D (5 bases each). The CDR3 has 14 amino acids. Germline values: CDR1 DFQATT, CDR2 SNEGSKA (reference sequence). V was clipped by 0 bases and J by 5 bases, with 13 bases between them. The CDR3, as DNA: TGCAGTGCTAGAGATGGGACCCCTCGGGAGACCCAGTACTTC. Its protein is CSARDGTPRETQYF.

This clonotype showed up many times. The chain couples TRBV12-3 or TRBV12-4 to TRBJ1-5; TRBD1 agrees at 9 bases. The CDR3 is made up of 15 amino acids. V shed 6 bases and J 4 bases; nucleotides not matched to a gene: 7. CDR3 DNA sequence: TGTGCCAGCAGACAGGGACAGGGAGGGAATCAGCCCCAGCATTTT. Translation gives CASRQGQGGNQPQHF.

The chain employs TRBV6-5 and TRBJ2-2, with D hard to call. CDR3 length: 12 residues. Germline V gene sequence: CDR1 MNHEY, CDR2 SVGAGI. Trimming cost V 7 bases and J 4 bases, with 7 bases left between them. DNA for the CDR3: TGTGCCAGCACCCCAGGCACCGGGGAGCTGTTTTTT. This gives the protein CASTPGTGELFF.

This clonotype was detected only a few times. The chain joins TRBV12-5 to TRBJ2-5; a weak D match, TRBD2 (6 bases). V gave up 3 bases and J gave up 2 bases, with 7 bases separating them. The CDR3 covers 13 residues. Germline CDR1 is LGHNT and CDR2 is FRNRAP. CDR3 in amino acids: CASGFGLQETQYF. The CDR3 DNA sequence: TGTGCTAGTGGTTTTGGACTACAAGAGACCCAGTACTTC.